This TCR beta chain was found in a study of shared clonotypes between healthy human individuals. This clone turned up a few times. Naivety among CD8 cells was defined by CD45RO negativity and positive CCR7 selection, thereby excluding terminally differentiated effector memory CD45RA+ cells. The CDR3 sequence is 13 residues long. Trimming removed 1 base from V and 6 bases from J, with 6 bases in between. Germline V lookup: CDR1 MNHEY, CDR2 SVGAGI. Libraries were prepared by immunoSEQ multiplex PCR; TCRdb keeps only in-frame clonotypes and omits some of them. The repertoire holds about 2 million clones, with about 94% as singletons.

The clonotype originates from a man younger than 30 in good health. The sequenced material came from naive CD8+ T cells sorted from blood. The rearrangement links TRBV6-5 to TRBJ2-2; D possibly uses TRBD1 or TRBD2 (5 bases each). The DNA of the CDR3 is TGTGCCAGCAGTTACTGGGGGTCCGGGGAGCTGTTTTTT. It translates to CASSYWGSGELFF.